This T cell receptor beta chain is drawn from a study of T cells in Graves' hyperthyroidism and ophthalmopathy. RNA transcripts served as the template for amplifying TCR beta CDR3 regions. The study used the HTBI primer set for a first-round RT-PCR of the TCR CDR3. Via MiXCR, TCRdb re-called the multiplex PCR reads, giving one row per CDR3 protein. In the table there are about 270,000 distinct CDR3 sequences, around 25% of which are singletons. This CDR3 region has 15 residues. V dropped 3 bases and J dropped 4; count of bases not matched to a gene: 4. This receptor was identified in a man between 35 and 55 years old with Graves' hyperthyroidism that later progressed to Graves' ophthalmopathy. V and J are TRBV12-3 or TRBV12-4 and TRBJ2-5, with 11 nucleotides matching TRBD2. The sequenced sample consisted of blood. The CDR3 coding sequence is TGTGCCAGCAGTTTGCTTAGCGGGGGGGGAGAGACCCAGTACTTC. This translates into CASSLLSGGGETQYF.